The entry that follows covers one T cell receptor (beta chain) sequence. This clonotype was counted many times. Its antigen remains undetermined. Per-nucleotide qualities are absent, and no much larger clonotype sits a single base away. The data belong to a study of CD8 T cells in ankylosing spondylitis (dated 2017 in TCRdb). Study-level background: T cell receptor beta repertoires were profiled in healthy donors and ankylosing spondylitis patients so that disease-linked TCR variants could be found. The whole study cohort included 85 to 120 healthy donors and some 27 ankylosing spondylitis patients. Peripheral blood samples were taken, and synovial fluid was additionally collected from ankylosing spondylitis patients. What the research found in general, with its limitations: According to the report, matched synovial fluid samples from ankylosing spondylitis patients were significantly enriched for the disease-linked clones. The disease-linked clones had a CD8+ phenotype and were found at relatively low frequencies in peripheral blood. Some motif variants had previously been reported in the synovial fluid and blood of reactive arthritis patients, which suggests shared mechanisms of disease initiation. Blood from ankylosing spondylitis patients appeared to be characterized by a TCR beta motif composed of under ten highly homologous amino acid variants.

Taken from the germline V gene (reference sequence), the CDR1 and CDR2 loops are DFQATT and SNEGSKA. The CDR3 goes from the cysteine to the phenylalanine over 17 residues. Of the read, only the CDR3 DNA is kept; its 51 bases are in frame from base 1. V and J are truncated by 3 bases and 1 base respectively, leaving an intervening sequence of 19 bases. These reads were obtained on an Illumina HiSeq 2500. Quantitative 5'-RACE with molecular barcodes was the method used to prepare the TCR beta libraries. In the authors' own workflow: To identify disease-linked TCR variants, a new computational method was used, one built on a probabilistic model of VDJ rearrangement. TCRdb handled the public reads itself, with Q25 trimming in fastp and clone calling in MiXCR, and kept productive beta chains. Here each entry gathers all rows of one CDR3 protein and keeps the most common genes and DNA. V and J calls and clone size were set by TCRdb, not the authors. This sample gives about 330,000 distinct CDR3 sequences in total; roughly 8% of them show up just once. The ten largest clones represent about 15% of the sample.

In this chain, TRBV20-1 is recombined with TRBJ2-1, and perhaps TRBD2 as D gene, on 5 matching bases. The sequence was collected from a male donor with ankylosing spondylitis. Sequencing was performed on blood, either unsorted or a sorted T cell fraction (not recorded which). The DNA sequence is TGCAGTGCTAGTAGCCCAGCCGGCACTAGTTCCTACAATGAGCAGTTCTTC. Translation gives CSASSPAGTSSYNEQFF.